The rows below give T cell receptor beta chains drawn from one sample of a study of CD4 and CD8 cells across lung adenocarcinoma regions. TCRdb redid the calling of the PCR reads with MiXCR, one entry per CDR3 protein. The data hold approximately 9,100 distinct CDR3 sequences, with approximately 51% observed a single time. The sequencing sample was made of CD4+ T cells from the margin of a lung tumor. The receptor source for this set is a male donor with lung adenocarcinoma. The CD4 and CD8 labels of this study may be unreliable. Both conserved end residues are part of each CDR3. Fields, in order: CDR3 length, J gene, D gene, clone size, V gene, CDR3 DNA, CDR3 protein. A D gene is named only where the DNA matches it firmly. Expanded clones are given a class, and other clones once, few, many or no size at all.

13 TRBJ1-2 . . TRBV14 TGTGCCAGCAGCCAGGTGGGACCTTGGGGCTACACCTTC CASSQVGPWGYTF
11 TRBJ2-1 . . TRBV10-3 TGTGCCATCACTCGGGGCAATGAGCAGTTCTTC CAITRGNEQFF
15 TRBJ2-1 . . TRBV6-1 TGTGCCAGCAGTGCCGGCGGAGGACCCTACAATGAGCAGTTCTTC CASSAGGGPYNEQFF
15 TRBJ2-2 TRBD2 . TRBV20-1 TGCAGTGCTACCGAGGGGCTAGCGGGGAGCGGGGAGCTGTTTTTT CSATEGLAGSGELFF
13 TRBJ1-3 . few TRBV27 TGTGCCAGCAGTTTATCACCTGGAAACACCATATATTTT CASSLSPGNTIYF
15 TRBJ2-5 TRBD2 . TRBV6-5 TGTGTCAGCAGTTACAGGACTAGCGGATTTCATGAGCAGTACTTC CVSSYRTSGFHEQYF
16 TRBJ2-5 . . TRBV7-2 TGTGCCAGCAGCCCCTTGGCGCTAGTTCAGCTAGAGACCCAGTACTTC CASSPLALVQLETQYF
14 TRBJ1-6 TRBD1 . TRBV6-1 TGTGCCAGCAGGACGGGACAGGTTGAATCACCCCTCCACTTT CASRTGQVESPLHF
13 TRBJ2-4 . few TRBV30 TGTGCCTGGAGTCTGCAGGGCAAAAACATTCAGTACTTC CAWSLQGKNIQYF
17 TRBJ2-7 TRBD2 few TRBV6-1 TGTGCCAGCAGTAAAGGGACTAGCGGGAGTTTCCCATACGAGCAGTACTTC CASSKGTSGSFPYEQYF
13 TRBJ2-3 . few TRBV7-2 TGTGCCAGCAGCCCAGCACCCACAGATACGCAGTATTTT CASSPAPTDTQYF
15 TRBJ2-4 TRBD2 . TRBV6-1 TGTGCCAGCAGTGAGACTAGCGGGGCCACAAACATTCAGTACTTC CASSETSGATNIQYF
14 TRBJ2-1 TRBD2 . TRBV6-1 TGTGCCAGCAGTGTTAGCGGGGGCCGGAATGAGCAGTTCTTC CASSVSGGRNEQFF
16 TRBJ2-1 TRBD2 few TRBV5-6 TGTGCCAGCAGCTCGGACGGGGGGGAGGTCTACAATGAGCAGTTCTTC CASSSDGGEVYNEQFF
16 TRBJ2-1 TRBD2 many TRBV20-1 TGCAGTGCCAATCCGGGACTAGCGGGATCCTACAATGAGCAGTTCTTC CSANPGLAGSYNEQFF
13 TRBJ2-7 . . TRBV27 TGTGCCAGCAGTGGAGGGGAGGCCTACGAGCAGTACTTC CASSGGEAYEQYF
18 TRBJ2-1 TRBD2 large TRBV12-5 TGTGCTAGTGGTTTGGTACTTGGGTCGGCGGGGGGACACAATGAGCAGTTCTTC CASGLVLGSAGGHNEQFF
19 TRBJ2-4 TRBD2 . TRBV6-5 TGTGCCAGCAGTTTGACCGGAGTAGCGGGGGGGCGAGCCAAAAACATGCAGTACTTC CASSLTGVAGGRAKNMQYF
14 TRBJ1-1 TRBD1 medium-sized TRBV6-1 TGTGCCAGCAGTCAGGACAGGGCGGACACTGAAGCTTTCTTT CASSQDRADTEAFF
16 TRBJ2-1 TRBD2 . TRBV6-2/TRBV6-3 TGTGCCAGCAGCCCACTAGCGGGGGGGGCCGCATACGAGCAGTTCTTC CASSPLAGGAAYEQFF
18 TRBJ2-4 TRBD2 once TRBV10-3 TGTGCGTGTCGTTGCCGCGGGGGGGGGCTGGGAGCCACAAACACGCAGTACTTC CACRCRGGGLGATNTQYF
14 TRBJ1-1 . many TRBV7-2 TGTGCCAGCAGCTTAGACAGGGTGACCACTGAAGCTTTCTTT CASSLDRVTTEAFF
14 TRBJ2-5 TRBD2 few TRBV6-5 TGTGCCAGCAGTTTTACTAGCGAGGTGGCGGCCCAGTACTTC CASSFTSEVAAQYF
19 TRBJ2-3 TRBD2 . TRBV6-5 TGTGCCAGCAGTTTCTGTGGGCGGGCGGGGGGCCGAGGCAAAGATACCCAGTACTTT CASSFCGRAGGRGKDTQYF
15 TRBJ1-2 . . TRBV27 TGTGCCAGCAGTTTGACCGGGGGGCGCCGGTATGGCTACACCTTC CASSLTGGRRYGYTF
15 TRBJ1-5 . medium-sized TRBV27 TGTGCCAGCAGTCCGACCGGGGCCCAATATCAGCCCCAGCATTTT CASSPTGAQYQPQHF
13 TRBJ2-5 TRBD2 large TRBV27 TGTGCCAGCAGTTCCCGGGGGGGCACGGCCCAGTACTTC CASSSRGGTAQYF
13 TRBJ2-5 . many TRBV3-1 TGTGCCAGCAGCCAAAGTCAATTTCACCCGGCCCTCTTC CASSQSQFHPALF
17 TRBJ2-7 . . TRBV27 TGTGCCAGCAGTGTGGAGGGCGGGGAATTCGGCCCAGATACGCAGTACTTC CASSVEGGEFGPDTQYF
12 TRBJ2-2 . few TRBV6-5 TGTGCCAGCAGTTACAACGGAGGGGCGCTGTATTTT CASSYNGGALYF
16 TRBJ2-1 TRBD2 few TRBV27 TGTGCCAGCAGTGCACGGAGACTAGCGGGACTCAATGAGCAGTTCTTC CASSARRLAGLNEQFF
16 TRBJ2-3 . . TRBV12-3/TRBV12-4 TGTGCCAGCAGCCCCCGGGTTTCGAGAGCCAAAAACACGCAGTACTTT CASSPRVSRAKNTQYF
14 TRBJ2-5 . . TRBV6-1 TGTGCCAGCAGTGAAAAGTTACTACAGGCGACCCAGTACTTC CASSEKLLQATQYF
16 TRBJ2-7 . . TRBV3-1 TGTGCCAGCAGCCACCTGACCGGGACACCAGCCTACGAGCAGTACTTC CASSHLTGTPAYEQYF
15 TRBJ2-3 . . TRBV4-1 TGCGCCAGCAGCCCGGGGCTGTGGGGCACAGATATTCAGTATTTT CASSPGLWGTDIQYF
15 TRBJ2-3 TRBD2 medium-sized TRBV6-1 TGTGCCAGCAGTCCGGGACTAGGCAGTCTGGATACGCAGTATTTT CASSPGLGSLDTQYF
14 TRBJ2-4 . . TRBV20-1 TGCAGTGGGGCCCGGAGCCAGGGCCAAAACATTCAGTACTTC CSGARSQGQNIQYF
16 TRBJ2-1 TRBD2 few TRBV27 TGTGCCAGCAGTCCAAACCCCGGGACTAGCGGGGGAAGGGAGTTCTTC CASSPNPGTSGGREFF
14 TRBJ2-4 . . TRBV6-1 TGTGCCAGCAGGGGCCCGGGAGCAAAAAACACTCAGTACTTC CASRGPGAKNTQYF
14 TRBJ1-2 TRBD1 . TRBV11-2 TGTGCCAGCAGCTTGCAGGGGGCGGGAACGGGCTACACCTTC CASSLQGAGTGYTF
14 TRBJ2-5 . . TRBV6-1 TGTGCCAGCACCATTACGGAGGGACCCTACCCCCAGTACTTC CASTITEGPYPQYF
15 TRBJ2-1 . few TRBV11-3 TGTGCCAGCAGCCCAATGGGGGATAGTTACAATGAGCAGTTCTTC CASSPMGDSYNEQFF
13 TRBJ1-1 . . TRBV6-1 TGTGCCAGCAGAGGCAAAGAGAACACTGAAGCTTTCTTT CASRGKENTEAFF
12 TRBJ1-1 . few TRBV10-1 TGCGCCAGCAGTGAGAATAGAGGTGAAGCTTTCTTT CASSENRGEAFF
18 TRBJ2-3 TRBD2 many TRBV6-5 TGTGCCAGCAGTTACGGGGGGGGGGGGGGGGGGAGCACAGATACGCAGTATTTT CASSYGGGGGGSTDTQYF
15 TRBJ2-7 TRBD1 . TRBV6-1 TGTGCCAGCAGTGAAGTGGGGACAGGGGGCTACGAGCAGTACTTC CASSEVGTGGYEQYF
16 TRBJ2-5 TRBD2 . TRBV6-5 TGTGCCAGCAGTAATCCTAGCGGGGGGCCTCCCGAGACCCAGTACTTC CASSNPSGGPPETQYF